These 32 T cell receptor beta chains were all obtained from the same sample, sequenced in a study of Ad26.COV2.S vaccination and SARS-CoV-2 variants. The treatment: 15 to 20 received Ad26.COV2.S at low or high dose, single or two shots; roughly 5 received placebo; per-sample allocation not given. At day 63 after the first vaccine or placebo injection, samples were drawn. This table comes from immunoSEQ multiplex PCR, and its TCRdb copy is limited to in-frame clones, with some not included. The table lists 240,000 or so clones, over 75% of them singletons. Sequencing used peripheral blood, obtained in a trial of Ad26.COV2.S vaccine versus placebo. All receptors come from a person aged 18-65 years who received the Ad26.COV2.S COVID-19 vaccine or a placebo.

The chain joins TRBV7-9 to TRBJ1-6; possibly TRBD1 for D (5 bases). There are 14 residues in the CDR3. Germline V gene lookup returns CDR1 SEHNR and CDR2 FQNEAQ (reference sequence). The V gene lost 3 bases and the J gene lost 6 bases, with 9 bases spanning the gap. CDR3 DNA sequence: TGTGCCAGCAGCTTCTCCAGGGCTAATTCACCCCTCCACTTT. It translates to CASSFSRANSPLHF. Based on the CDR3 plus reference TRBV7-9 and TRBJ1-6, the full variable domain is DTGVSQNPRHKITKRGQNVTFRCDPISEHNRLYWYRQTLGQGPEFLTYFQNEAQLEKSRLLSDRFSAERPKGSFSTLEIQRTEQGDSAMYLCASSFSRANSPLHFGNGTRLTVT.

This sequence joins TRBV7-2 and TRBJ2-3, with 8 positions matching TRBD1. Germline V lookup: CDR1 SGHTA, CDR2 FQGNSA. The CDR3 is made up of 15 amino acids. The J segment lost 0 bases and the V segment lost 6 bases, leaving 5 bases of the junction unmatched. The CDR3 nucleotides are TGTGCCAGCAGTTCCGACAGGGGTAGCACAGATACGCAGTATTTT. Translating it yields CASSSDRGSTDTQYF.

The V gene is TRBV15, the J gene TRBJ2-2; D is possibly TRBD1 (6 bases). The length of the CDR3 is 18 residues. Germline V lookup: CDR1 LNHNV, CDR2 YYDKDF (reference sequence). V was trimmed by 2 bases and J by 0 bases, leaving 16 bases between them. Here the CDR3 DNA reads TGTGCCACCAGCAGACATCCCGACAGGTTTTCGAACACCGGGGAGCTGTTTTTT. It encodes CATSRHPDRFSNTGELFF.

The chain has TRBV5-1 and TRBJ1-5; maybe TRBD1 (5 bases). The CDR3 totals 14 residues. Germline CDR1 SGHRS, CDR2 YFSETQ. Deletions cut 4 bases from V and 6 bases from J, with 14 bases between. The CDR3: CASSPWEGSQPQHF. The CDR3 DNA is TGCGCCAGCAGCCCATGGGAGGGGAGTCAGCCCCAGCATTTT.

Notes on this clone: The junction departs from the called germline gene at one end, perhaps through a read error. The CDR3 sequence is CASSLAPGREGSHEQYF. The DNA for the CDR3 is TGTGCCAGCAGCTTAGCTCCCGGGCGGGAAGGCTCCCACGAGCAGTACTTC. The rearrangement uses TRBV11-2 and TRBJ2-7; D is perhaps TRBD2 (6 bases). Germline V CDR1 and CDR2: SGHAT, FQNNGV. This CDR3 is 17 amino acids long.

This chain connects TRBV18 to TRBJ1-2; 8 bases agree with TRBD1. Germline trimming cut 0 bases from V and 3 bases from J; bases unmatched to any gene: 9. The CDR3 totals 17 residues. Germline V gene sequence: CDR1 KGHSH, CDR2 LQKENI. The CDR3 DNA follows: TGTGCCAGCTCACCACCTATCCAGGGGGCGATCTACTATGGCTACACCTTC. Protein sequence: CASSPPIQGAIYYGYTF.

The gene calls are TRBV25-1 and TRBJ1-2; 9 bases map to TRBD1. Trimming removed 6 bases from V and 2 bases from J; junction bases left unmatched: 1. The CDR3 sequence is 13 residues long. Germline CDR1 reads MGHDK; CDR2 reads SYGVNS. Here the CDR3 reads CASRGTGNYGYTF. DNA for the CDR3: TGTGCCAGCAGGGGGACAGGGAACTATGGCTACACCTTC.

The gene calls are TRBV11-2 and TRBJ2-3; 8 bases align to TRBD2. This CDR3 contains 17 residues. Germline CDR1 and CDR2: SGHAT and FQNNGV. The junction had 11 bases not matched to a gene; V was cut back by 3 bases and J by 3 bases. CDR3 nucleotide sequence: TGTGCCAGCAGCTTGATCGTGACTAGCGCCAAAACAGATACGCAGTATTTT. Residues: CASSLIVTSAKTDTQYF.

V and J are TRBV10-3 and TRBJ2-7; D gene ambiguous. The CDR3 is 13 amino acids. Trimming cost V 2 bases and J 2 bases, with 7 bases left between them. Germline CDR1 is ENHRY and CDR2 is SYGVKD. The CDR3 sequence: CAISEPTPYEQYF. The DNA of the CDR3 is TGTGCCATCAGTGAGCCCACCCCCTACGAGCAGTACTTC.

V and J are TRBV4-1 and TRBJ1-5, with TRBD1 matching 9 bases. This CDR3 is 14 amino acids long. Germline lookup yields CDR1 MGHRA and CDR2 YSYEKL. J gave up 6 bases and V 7 bases, and 7 bases lay outside the gene matches. The CDR3 nucleotides are TGCGCCAGCACCCCGACAGGGGGGAGTCAGCCCCAGCATTTT. As protein: CASTPTGGSQPQHF.

The chain recombines TRBV25-1 with TRBJ2-7; tentatively, D is TRBD1 (5 bases). The germline gives CDR1 MGHDK, CDR2 SYGVNS. This CDR3 is built from 13 residues. V lost 3 bases and J lost 1, with 7 bases in between. As DNA, the CDR3 is TGTGCCAGCAGTGACAGGGTATCCTACGAGCAGTACTTC. Residues: CASSDRVSYEQYF.

V usage is TRBV11-2 and J usage is TRBJ2-7, with D unresolved. This CDR3 contains 14 residues. The germline V and J ends were trimmed by 0 bases and 2 bases, with 8 bases remaining between them. Germline V gene data show CDR1 as SGHAT and CDR2 as FQNNGV. CDR3 sequence (DNA): TGTGCCAGCAGCTTAGAGACCAGGACCTACGAGCAGTACTTC. Translation: CASSLETRTYEQYF.

The V gene is TRBV6-6, the J gene TRBJ2-1, with TRBD1 as a possible D gene (6 bases). The CDR3 sequence is 12 residues long. V was shortened by 5 bases and J by 6 bases, with 8 bases between the two germline ends. In germline, CDR1 is MNHNY, CDR2 SVGAGI (reference sequence). The CDR3 DNA reads as TGTGCCAGCAGTCTACAGGGCAATGAGCAGTTCTTC. Translation gives CASSLQGNEQFF.

J is TRBJ1-1 and V is TRBV5-5; D remains ambiguous. The CDR3 has 14 residues. Trimming stripped 2 bases from V and 3 bases from J, with 11 bases between. Germline assignment: CDR1 SGHKS and CDR2 YYEKEE (reference sequence). The CDR3 sequence is CASSFGLRDTEAFF. Here the CDR3 DNA reads TGTGCCAGCAGCTTTGGGTTGAGGGACACTGAAGCTTTCTTT.

The chain links TRBV29-1 to TRBJ2-1; the match to TRBD2 covers 9 bases. J lost 7 bases, V lost 6 bases, and 7 bases had no gene match. Germline V lookup: CDR1 SQVTM, CDR2 ANQGSEA. The CDR3 contains 13 residues. CDR3 in DNA: TGCAGCGTCCCTAAGCGGGGGGTGAATGAGCAGTTCTTC. Translating it yields CSVPKRGVNEQFF.

The V gene is TRBV4-3, the J gene TRBJ1-5, with a possible D match to TRBD1 (6 bases). V was trimmed by 1 base and J by 6 bases, leaving 13 bases between them. The CDR3 runs 15 residues. Germline loops: CDR1 LGHNA, CDR2 YSLEER. The CDR3 loop reads CASSQVFQGSQPQHF. The CDR3 coding sequence is TGCGCCAGCAGCCAAGTTTTCCAGGGGAGTCAGCCCCAGCATTTT.

The CDR3: CASSSQGALNYGYTF. The DNA for the CDR3 is TGTGCCAGCAGCTCACAGGGGGCCTTAAACTATGGCTACACCTTC. V gene TRBV11-1 combines with J gene TRBJ1-2; 9 bases are shared with TRBD1. This CDR3 has 15 residues. The V gene end was trimmed by 4 bases and the J gene end by 2 bases; junction bases not matched to a gene: 5. Per the germline V gene, CDR1 is SGHAT and CDR2 is FQDESV (reference sequence).

The chain combines TRBV19 with TRBJ2-6; maybe TRBD1 (6 bases). The CDR3 consists of 17 residues. V lost 1 base, J lost 2 bases, and 12 bases lay in between. CDR1 and CDR2 (germline): LNHDA, SQIVND (reference sequence). This chain's CDR3 is CASSIGRGRTGANVLTF. The CDR3 DNA reads as TGTGCCAGTAGTATAGGCAGGGGAAGGACTGGGGCCAACGTCCTGACTTTC.

The gene calls are TRBV5-5 and TRBJ2-7, with D perhaps TRBD1 or TRBD2 (5 bases each). This CDR3 is built from 14 residues. Germline CDR1 SGHKS, CDR2 YYEKEE (reference sequence). V gave up 0 bases and J gave up 4 bases, with 11 bases separating them. CDR3 DNA sequence: TGTGCCAGCAGCTTGGGGTGGGGGAGATACGAGCAGTACTTC. Translated: CASSLGWGRYEQYF.

The rearrangement joins TRBV29-1 to TRBJ2-2; 7 bases match TRBD2. This CDR3 is built from 13 residues. CDR1 and CDR2 (germline): SQVTM, ANQGSEA. Trimming took 7 bases from V and 3 from J; bases not matched to a gene: 5. The CDR3 DNA follows: TGCAGCGGCGGGGGTTGGGACACCGGGGAGCTGTTTTTT. It specifies CSGGGWDTGELFF.

The J gene is TRBJ1-2, the V gene TRBV5-4; 7 nucleotides align to TRBD1. This CDR3 has 15 residues. Germline CDR1 and CDR2: SGHNT and YYREEE (reference sequence). V was pared by 1 base and J by 2 bases, with 5 bases of the junction left unmatched. Here the CDR3 DNA reads TGTGCCAGCAGCTTGATAGGGGGCGGAAACTATGGCTACACCTTC. Protein product: CASSLIGGGNYGYTF.

V usage is TRBV15 and J usage is TRBJ2-7; no reliable D call. The CDR3 consists of 14 residues. Trimming left V 1 base short and J 7 bases short, with 14 bases between. CDR1 and CDR2 (germline): LNHNV, YYDKDF (reference sequence). CDR3 DNA: TGTGCCACCAGCAGAGGGTCCGTGATGGGGGAGCAGTACTTC. This encodes CATSRGSVMGEQYF.

The chain links TRBV6-5 to TRBJ2-2; perhaps TRBD1 as D (7 bases). Germline CDR1 MNHEY, CDR2 SVGAGI. V was shortened by 2 bases and J by 1 base, with 8 bases between the two germline ends. The CDR3 is made up of 15 amino acids. The CDR3 loop reads CASSYQGGNTGELFF. DNA of the CDR3: TGTGCCAGCAGTTACCAGGGGGGGAACACCGGGGAGCTGTTTTTT.

This clone was seen just once. This chain connects TRBV29-1 to TRBJ1-1; 7 bases agree with TRBD1. V lost 7 bases to trimming and J lost 0 bases; unmatched junction nucleotides: 8. Germline V lookup: CDR1 SQVTM, CDR2 ANQGSEA. This CDR3 comprises 14 residues. CDR3 protein: CSDLEGALNTEAFF. CDR3 in DNA: TGCAGCGACCTGGAGGGGGCGCTGAACACTGAAGCTTTCTTT.

The chain couples TRBV6-2 or TRBV6-3 to TRBJ2-7; 9 nucleotides line up with TRBD1. Trimming removed 4 bases from V and 4 bases from J; junction bases left unmatched: 14. Germline V gene sequence: CDR1 MNHEY, CDR2 SVGEGT. The CDR3 runs 17 residues. Here the CDR3 DNA reads TGTGCCAGCAGTTCACTTCCCCCGGGACAGGGAATTTACGAGCAGTACTTC. It specifies CASSSLPPGQGIYEQYF.

This clone was counted a few times. The chain links TRBV2 to TRBJ1-5; D is unresolved. CDR3 length equals 14 residues. V dropped 4 bases and J dropped 3 bases, with 10 bases sitting between them. CDR1 and CDR2 (germline): SNHLY, FYNNEI. The CDR3 loop is CASSGVVHNQPQHF. The CDR3 nucleotides are TGTGCCAGCAGTGGGGTCGTACACAATCAGCCCCAGCATTTT.

The chain employs TRBV28 and TRBJ1-3; 9 bases align to TRBD1. Germline V gene data show CDR1 as MDHEN and CDR2 as SYDVKM. The CDR3 length is 16 residues. The ends lost 5 bases at V and 4 bases at J; junction bases unmatched: 9. CDR3 DNA sequence: TGTGCCAGCAGTCCGGACAGGGGTCCGACGGGAAACACCATATATTTT. Its protein is CASSPDRGPTGNTIYF. Together with reference TRBV28 and TRBJ1-3, the CDR3 gives the full variable domain: DVKVTQSSRYLVKRTGEKVFLECVQDMDHENMFWYRQDPGLGLRLIYFSYDVKMKEKGDIPEGYSVSREKKERFSLILESASTNQTSMYLCASSPDRGPTGNTIYFGEGSWLTVV.

The gene calls are TRBV9 and TRBJ1-2; no clear D gene. The CDR3 has 15 amino acids. V was pared by 0 bases and J by 4 bases, with 13 bases between. Germline CDR1 and CDR2: SGDLS and YYNGEE. The CDR3 DNA reads as TGTGCCAGCAGCGTAGGTTTCCAGTCGGGCTATGGCTACACCTTC. Translation gives CASSVGFQSGYGYTF.

The J gene is TRBJ2-7, the V gene TRBV28, with 8 nucleotides matching TRBD2. CDR3 length equals 12 residues. Germline V gene sequence: CDR1 MDHEN, CDR2 SYDVKM. V was clipped by 10 bases and J by 2 bases; unmatched bases: 4. The CDR3 loop is CAITSGPYEQYF. DNA for the CDR3: TGTGCCATCACTAGCGGTCCCTACGAGCAGTACTTC.

This chain connects TRBV7-2 to TRBJ2-3, with a tentative D call TRBD2 (7 bases). CDR1 and CDR2 from the germline V gene are SGHTA and FQGNSA. This CDR3 has 17 amino acids. Deletions cut 1 base from V and 1 base from J, with 15 bases between. The CDR3 reads CASSLGGGLTRTDTQYF. For the CDR3, the DNA is TGTGCCAGCAGCTTAGGCGGGGGCCTAACCCGCACAGATACGCAGTATTTT.

The chain links TRBV30 to TRBJ1-4; D is unclear. V shed 6 bases and J shed 8 bases, with 16 bases lying between them. The V gene's germline CDR1 is GTSNPN and CDR2 SVGIG (reference sequence). There are 13 residues in the CDR3. The CDR3 DNA follows: TGTGCCTGCTTGGGCAGTGCTGGGGAAAAACTGTTTTTT. This translates into CACLGSAGEKLFF.

This clone was picked up one time. V gene TRBV7-6 combines with J gene TRBJ2-7; TRBD1 is a possible D gene (6 bases). Germline CDR1 is SGHVS and CDR2 is FNYEAQ. The CDR3 totals 17 residues. V was trimmed by 1 base and J by 0 bases, leaving 16 bases between them. CDR3 amino acids: CASSLGGPQGGSYEQYF. CDR3 DNA: TGTGCCAGCAGCTTAGGGGGCCCCCAAGGGGGCTCCTACGAGCAGTACTTC.